This T cell receptor beta chain was captured in a study of cytomegalovirus exposure and HLA in healthy donors. Notes on the study in general: It was reported that TCR beta sequences correctly inferred the HLA-A and HLA-B alleles for most subjects.

PCR involved 60 Vbeta and 13 Jbeta primers. The table came from immunoSEQ multiplex PCR; TCRdb's copy has only in-frame clones and leaves some out. Reported are 150,000 to 200,000 clones; the ten largest clones contain 5.5% to 7.5%. On this clone itself: What it binds is unknown.

Losses at the gene ends were 0 bases for V and 2 bases for J; bases not matched to a gene: 3. There are 17 residues in the CDR3. The germline CDR1 and CDR2 sequences are SGHNT and YENEEA. The sequencing input was PBMCs. This receptor was obtained from a young man in good health and CMV-seronegative. The chain joins TRBV11-3 to TRBJ2-1, with 11 bases matching TRBD2. The CDR3 nucleotides read TGTGCCAGCAGCTTAGATCCGGGACTAGCGGCCTACAATGAGCAGTTCTTC. It specifies CASSLDPGLAAYNEQFF.